These T cell receptor beta chains were read from a single sample in a study of blood T cell repertoires in COVID-19. Profiling relied on immunoSEQ multiplex PCR, and the TCRdb table lists in-frame clones only, not all of them. In the table there are about 170,000 clones, more than 70% of which are singletons. Sequencing used peripheral blood. These TCRs come from a woman aged 70-85 years who had recovered from COVID-19. The CDR3 runs from the conserved cysteine through the conserved F or W. The order of the fields is CDR3 protein, CDR3 DNA, D gene, J gene, clone size, CDR3 length, V gene. The D gene is left open where the match is weak. Size is stated for part of the rows, as once, few or many counts, or as a class when the clone is expanded.

CASSLGDSSNQPQHF	TGCGCCAGCAGCTTGGGGGACAGCAGCAATCAGCCCCAGCATTTT	TRBD1	TRBJ1-5	-	15	TRBV5-1
CASSYPARGELFF	TGTGCCAGCAGTTACCCCGCTCGGGGGGAGCTGTTTTTT	-	TRBJ2-2	-	13	TRBV6-5
CASSQVTGSSYEQYF	TGCGCCAGCAGCCAAGTGACAGGGAGCTCCTACGAGCAGTACTTC	TRBD1	TRBJ2-7	-	15	TRBV4-3
CASTPRRTGELFF	TGTGCCAGCACCCCACGGAGGACCGGGGAGCTGTTTTTT	-	TRBJ2-2	-	13	TRBV7-2
CASSEGGREVTEAFF	TGTGCCAGCAGTGAAGGAGGGAGGGAGGTCACTGAAGCTTTCTTT	-	TRBJ1-1	-	15	TRBV6-1
CAWSVRVQSYGYTF	TGTGCCTGGAGTGTACGGGTCCAATCCTATGGCTACACCTTC	-	TRBJ1-2	-	14	TRBV30
CASSLARPTGGLGYTF	TGTGCCAGCAGCTTGGCCCGACCCACGGGGGGCTTGGGCTACACCTTC	-	TRBJ1-2	-	16	TRBV5-4
CASSPAGLAGDSKETQYF	TGTGCCAGCAGCCCCGCGGGGCTAGCGGGGGACTCGAAAGAGACCCAGTACTTC	TRBD2	TRBJ2-5	-	18	TRBV9
CASSFGGGETQYF	TGCGCCAGCAGCTTTGGAGGAGGCGAGACCCAGTACTTC	-	TRBJ2-5	-	13	TRBV5-1
CAGSPYLGAGDQPQHF	TGTGCCGGCTCACCCTATCTGGGGGCGGGGGATCAGCCCCAGCATTTT	-	TRBJ1-5	-	16	TRBV18
CSVEGARNTEAFF	TGCAGCGTTGAGGGGGCCCGGAACACTGAAGCTTTCTTT	-	TRBJ1-1	-	13	TRBV29-1
CASSAGRAGEGNTIYF	TGTGCCAGCAGCGCCGGGAGGGCAGGGGAAGGAAACACCATATATTTT	-	TRBJ1-3	-	16	TRBV9
CASSLDRVQNTIYF	TGTGCCAGCAGCTTGGACAGGGTGCAGAACACCATATATTTT	-	TRBJ1-3	-	14	TRBV5-4
CASSTGLTNTEAFF	TGTGCCAGCAGTACTGGACTGACGAACACTGAAGCTTTCTTT	-	TRBJ1-1	-	14	TRBV7-2
CASRQGTGELFF	TGTGCCAGTAGACAGGGAACCGGGGAGCTGTTTTTT	-	TRBJ2-2	-	12	TRBV19
CASSSQYSNQPQHF	TGTGCCAGCAGTTCCCAGTATAGCAATCAGCCCCAGCATTTT	-	TRBJ1-5	-	14	TRBV6-5
CASSVVPGQGYGYTF	TGTGCCAGCAGCGTAGTCCCTGGACAGGGCTATGGCTACACCTTC	TRBD1	TRBJ1-2	-	15	TRBV9
CASSQGPGQGETFF	TGTGCCAGCAGCCAGGGCCCGGGACAGGGTGAAACTTTCTTT	TRBD1	TRBJ1-1	once	14	TRBV11-2
CATTPGQSYEQYF	TGTGCCACCACCCCAGGTCAGTCCTACGAGCAGTACTTC	-	TRBJ2-7	-	13	TRBV10-3
CAWSRDRGAFF	TGTGCCTGGAGTCGGGACAGGGGAGCTTTCTTT	TRBD1	TRBJ1-1	-	11	TRBV30
CASSLWGTRNTGELFF	TGTGCCAGCAGCTTGTGGGGGACTAGGAACACCGGGGAGCTGTTTTTT	TRBD2	TRBJ2-2	-	16	TRBV5-6
CASSSRTGEAEAFF	TGCGCCAGCAGCTCGAGGACAGGGGAGGCTGAAGCTTTCTTT	TRBD1	TRBJ1-1	few	14	TRBV5-1
CASREAHQDQPQHF	TGTGCCAGCAGGGAGGCCCACCAGGACCAGCCCCAGCATTTT	-	TRBJ1-5	-	14	TRBV6-6
CASSRDRENDQPQHF	TGTGCCAGCAGCCGGGACAGGGAGAATGATCAGCCCCAGCATTTT	TRBD1	TRBJ1-5	-	15	TRBV6-5
CASSFRQVREQYF	TGTGCCAGCAGCTTCCGACAGGTTCGGGAGCAGTACTTC	-	TRBJ2-7	-	13	TRBV11-2
CASSQGLAGGWELFF	TGTGCCAGCAGCCAGGGACTAGCCGGAGGGTGGGAGCTGTTTTTT	TRBD2	TRBJ2-2	-	15	TRBV3-1/TRBV3-2
CASSHDYSPHTQYF	TGTGCCAGCAGCCATGACTACTCTCCTCATACGCAGTATTTT	-	TRBJ2-3	-	14	TRBV4-2
CASSLGGGTGTYGYTF	TGTGCCAGCAGCTTAGGGGGTGGGACAGGGACCTATGGCTACACCTTC	TRBD1	TRBJ1-2	-	16	TRBV7-2
CASSYTLFGRGTTEAFF	TGTGCCAGCAGTTACACCCTATTCGGGCGCGGGACCACTGAAGCTTTCTTT	-	TRBJ1-1	-	17	TRBV28
CASSEREEANEKLFF	TGTGCCAGCAGTGAAAGGGAGGAAGCTAATGAAAAACTGTTTTTT	-	TRBJ1-4	-	15	TRBV2
CAWSLGTGGMSNQPQHF	TGTGCCTGGAGCCTCGGGACAGGGGGCATGAGCAATCAGCCCCAGCATTTT	TRBD1	TRBJ1-5	-	17	TRBV30
CASSPPRGQGAVGQPQHF	TGTGCCAGCAGCCCTCCTAGGGGACAGGGGGCGGTAGGGCAGCCCCAGCATTTT	TRBD1	TRBJ1-5	-	18	TRBV7-2
CASSLRLAGGSTDTQYF	TGCGCCAGCAGTCTAAGACTAGCGGGGGGTAGCACAGATACGCAGTATTTT	TRBD2	TRBJ2-3	once	17	TRBV4-1
CASSFSGEETQYF	TGTGCCAGCAGCTTTAGTGGAGAGGAGACCCAGTACTTC	-	TRBJ2-5	-	13	TRBV7-3
CASSQDSVGPYEQYF	TGCGCCAGCAGCCAAGATAGTGTGGGCCCCTACGAGCAGTACTTC	-	TRBJ2-7	-	15	TRBV4-3
CASSSNRGQETQYF	TGTGCCAGCTCATCGAACAGGGGACAAGAGACCCAGTACTTC	TRBD1	TRBJ2-5	-	14	TRBV18
CASSLAGLTGAEAFF	TGTGCCAGCAGCTTAGCGGGTTTGACAGGGGCTGAAGCTTTCTTT	TRBD1	TRBJ1-1	few	15	TRBV11-1
CASSHRGQGGTNEKLFF	TGCGCCAGCAGCCACCGCGGACAGGGGGGAACTAATGAAAAACTGTTTTTT	TRBD1	TRBJ1-4	-	17	TRBV4-1
CASSPTPGLGAETQYF	TGTGCCAGCTCACCAACCCCGGGACTAGGTGCCGAGACCCAGTACTTC	TRBD2	TRBJ2-5	-	16	TRBV18
CASSLMGRGDGYTF	TGTGCCAGCAGCTTAATGGGCAGGGGGGATGGCTACACCTTC	TRBD1	TRBJ1-2	-	14	TRBV7-3
CASSPSPYEQYF	TGCGCCAGCAGCCCGTCCCCCTACGAGCAGTACTTC	-	TRBJ2-7	-	12	TRBV5-1
CAIRRVGELFF	TGTGCTATCAGGCGGGTCGGGGAGCTGTTTTTT	-	TRBJ2-2	-	11	TRBV30
CASSPTSGGTYEQYF	TGTGCCAGCAGCCCCACTAGCGGAGGGACCTACGAGCAGTACTTC	TRBD2	TRBJ2-7	-	15	TRBV11-2
CALSGDRTSYEQYF	TGTGCCCTATCGGGGGACAGAACCTCCTACGAGCAGTACTTC	-	TRBJ2-7	-	14	TRBV6-5
CASSPGHRGGQFF	TGCGCCAGCAGCCCGGGACACCGAGGGGGGCAGTTCTTC	-	TRBJ2-1	-	13	TRBV4-3
CAISEGQGARYEQYF	TGTGCCATCAGTGAGGGACAGGGGGCGCGCTACGAGCAGTACTTC	TRBD1	TRBJ2-7	-	15	TRBV10-3
CASGPPYNEQFF	TGTGCTAGTGGTCCCCCGTACAATGAGCAGTTCTTC	-	TRBJ2-1	-	12	TRBV12-5
CASRGQVDQPQHF	TGTGCCAGCAGGGGCCAGGTGGATCAGCCCCAGCATTTT	-	TRBJ1-5	-	13	TRBV12-3/TRBV12-4
CASSEARAGSRTEAFF	TGTGCCAGCAGTGAAGCGCGGGCAGGCAGTCGTACTGAAGCTTTCTTT	-	TRBJ1-1	-	16	TRBV6-1
CASALRGRLENTIYF	TGTGCCAGCGCCCTAAGGGGCAGGCTTGAAAACACCATATATTTT	-	TRBJ1-3	-	15	TRBV28